Listed below are T cell receptor beta chains from one sample, sequenced in a study of shared clonotypes between healthy human individuals. The method was immunoSEQ multiplex PCR; TCRdb's version includes in-frame clones alone and lacks a portion of them. The top ten hold roughly 0.14% of the sample, which has millions of clones, around nine tenths seen once. The sequenced sample was naive CD4+ T cells sorted from blood. These receptors all come from a man aged 18 to 35 in good health. Each CDR3 is given with its conserved first and last residue. D genes are given only for firm matches. Rows may omit the clone size; those that give it use once, few, many or a size class.

>TRBV2|TRBJ1-1|-|-|13
CASSEQLNTEAFF
TGTGCCAGCAGTGAACAGTTGAACACTGAAGCTTTCTTT
>TRBV6-1|TRBJ1-1|-|-|12
CASSRLNTEAFF
TGTGCCAGCAGCCGTCTGAACACTGAAGCTTTCTTT
>TRBV28|TRBJ1-1|TRBD1|-|13
CASRRQGNTEAFF
TGTGCCAGCCGCCGACAGGGAAACACTGAAGCTTTCTTT
>TRBV30|TRBJ1-1|-|few|11
CAWRQGWEAFF
TGTGCCTGGCGTCAGGGGTGGGAAGCTTTCTTT
>TRBV6-4|TRBJ1-2|-|once|13
CASSVTGSYGYTF
TGTGCCAGCAGTGTAACAGGATCCTATGGCTACACCTTC
>TRBV5-1|TRBJ2-2|TRBD2|-|14
CASSPAGETGELFF
TGCGCCAGCAGCCCGGCGGGAGAGACCGGGGAGCTGTTTTTT
>TRBV2|TRBJ2-7|TRBD2|-|15
CASSPSSGAPKEQYF
TGTGCCAGCAGTCCTTCTAGCGGGGCCCCAAAAGAGCAGTACTTC
>TRBV7-2|TRBJ2-2|-|-|14
CASSRTGSVRELFF
TGTGCCAGCAGCCGGACGGGGTCGGTCCGGGAGCTGTTTTTT
>TRBV2|TRBJ2-7|-|-|15
CASSEEGKSSYEQYF
TGTGCCAGCAGTGAAGAGGGAAAGAGCTCCTACGAGCAGTACTTC
>TRBV9|TRBJ1-5|-|once|13
CASSVDYGQPQHF
TGTGCCAGCAGCGTAGATTACGGTCAGCCCCAGCATTTT
>TRBV19|TRBJ2-1|TRBD2|-|16
CASSIRASGSANEQFF
TGTGCCAGTAGTATAAGGGCTAGCGGGAGTGCCAATGAGCAGTTCTTC
>TRBV7-9|TRBJ2-6|-|once|16
CASSLVVAFGANVLTF
TGTGCCAGCAGCTTAGTAGTCGCGTTTGGGGCCAACGTCCTGACTTTC
>TRBV5-1|TRBJ1-6|TRBD1|-|15
CASSLEGAKDSPLHF
TGCGCCAGCAGCTTAGAGGGGGCGAAAGACTCACCCCTCCACTTT
>TRBV7-2|TRBJ1-1|-|-|11
CASSQESEAFF
TGTGCCAGCAGCCAGGAATCAGAAGCTTTCTTT
>TRBV6-6|TRBJ1-6|-|-|12
CASFVWGSPLHF
TGTGCCTCCTTTGTTTGGGGTTCACCCCTCCACTTT
>TRBV30|TRBJ1-6|-|-|13
CAWTGEDYSPLHF
TGTGCCTGGACAGGTGAGGACTATTCACCCCTCCACTTT
>TRBV6-6|TRBJ1-6|TRBD1|-|15
CASSRQGTNNSPLHF
TGTGCCAGCAGTCGACAGGGGACCAACAATTCACCCCTCCACTTT
>TRBV11-2|TRBJ2-7|-|-|14
CASSPRRQSYEQYF
TGTGCCAGCAGCCCCCGCAGGCAGTCCTACGAGCAGTACTTC
>TRBV11-3|TRBJ2-1|TRBD2|-|15
CASSSGGSSYNEQFF
TGTGCCAGCAGCTCCGGCGGGAGCTCCTACAATGAGCAGTTCTTC
>TRBV2|TRBJ1-6|TRBD1|-|16
CASSAPPGGSDSPLHF
TGTGCCAGCAGTGCGCCCCCAGGGGGCAGTGATTCACCCCTCCACTTT
>TRBV7-2|TRBJ2-2|TRBD1|-|14
CASTRQGSTGELFF
TGTGCCAGCACCAGACAGGGAAGCACCGGGGAGCTGTTTTTT
>TRBV18|TRBJ2-1|-|once|13
CASSPQEHNEQFF
TGTGCCAGCTCACCACAGGAACACAATGAGCAGTTCTTC
>TRBV4-1|TRBJ2-3|TRBD2|-|19
CASSQVWTSGGPSTDTQYF
TGCGCCAGCAGCCAAGTGTGGACTAGCGGGGGGCCTAGCACAGATACGCAGTATTTT
>TRBV9|TRBJ2-7|TRBD2|-|17
CASSAPGLAALGYEQYF
TGTGCCAGCAGCGCACCGGGACTAGCGGCCTTGGGATACGAGCAGTACTTC
>TRBV10-2|TRBJ1-2|TRBD1|-|16
CASSGTGGDYNYGYTF
TGCGCCAGCTCGGGGACAGGGGGCGATTATAACTATGGCTACACCTTC
>TRBV5-4|TRBJ2-7|TRBD1|-|14
CASSLGGQPYEQYF
TGTGCCAGCAGCTTGGGGGGACAGCCCTACGAGCAGTACTTC
>TRBV18|TRBJ2-1|TRBD1|-|19
CASSPPGQGAALSYNEQFF
TGTGCCAGCTCACCTCCGGGACAGGGGGCTGCCCTGTCCTACAATGAGCAGTTCTTC
>TRBV7-8|TRBJ1-3|-|-|15
CASSLEGGTGNTIYF
TGTGCCAGCAGCTTAGAAGGGGGAACTGGAAACACCATATATTTT
>TRBV10-1|TRBJ2-1|TRBD1|-|14
CASRAGTGGGEQFF
TGCGCCAGCAGAGCCGGGACAGGGGGCGGTGAGCAGTTCTTC
>TRBV6-1|TRBJ2-4|TRBD2|-|11
CASLAGGIQYF
TGTGCCAGCTTAGCGGGTGGGATTCAGTACTTC
>TRBV5-1|TRBJ1-1|TRBD1|-|14
CASSFEGANTEAFF
TGCGCCAGCAGCTTCGAGGGGGCAAACACTGAAGCTTTCTTT
>TRBV7-9|TRBJ2-2|TRBD2|-|15
CASLERASGTGELFF
TGTGCCAGCTTGGAGAGGGCTAGCGGGACCGGGGAGCTGTTTTTT
>TRBV25-1|TRBJ2-2|-|-|15
CASRYTGQYTGELFF
TGTGCCAGCCGTTACACTGGACAGTACACCGGGGAGCTGTTTTTT
>TRBV19|TRBJ1-3|-|-|19
CASSTASTPWALAGNTIYF
TGTGCCAGTAGTACTGCCTCTACCCCATGGGCCCTGGCTGGAAACACCATATATTTT
>TRBV11-1|TRBJ2-3|TRBD1|-|15
CASSLDDRGTDTQYF
TGTGCCAGCAGCTTAGACGACAGGGGCACAGATACGCAGTATTTT
>TRBV12-1|TRBJ1-2|-|-|18
CASSLIDDEGAIWDGYTF
TGTGCCAGCAGCCTTATCGACGATGAGGGGGCAATATGGGATGGCTACACCTTC
>TRBV7-2|TRBJ2-2|TRBD2|-|16
CASKGSGSLNTGELFF
TGTGCCAGCAAAGGTAGCGGGAGCTTAAACACCGGGGAGCTGTTTTTT
>TRBV5-4|TRBJ2-7|TRBD2|-|16
CASSLSGGRASYEQYF
TGTGCCAGCAGCTTGTCGGGCGGGAGGGCCTCCTACGAGCAGTACTTC
>TRBV5-1|TRBJ2-5|-|-|12
CASSGSQETQYF
TGCGCCAGCAGCGGGAGCCAAGAGACCCAGTACTTC
>TRBV2|TRBJ1-6|-|-|16
CASSDDSSSYNSPLHF
TGTGCCAGCAGTGATGACTCTAGCTCCTATAATTCACCCCTCCACTTT
>TRBV19|TRBJ1-4|TRBD1|-|14
CASRDGTANEKLFF
TGTGCCAGCAGGGACGGGACAGCTAATGAAAAACTGTTTTTT
>TRBV6-6|TRBJ1-6|-|-|12
CASEGGESPLHF
TGTGCCAGCGAGGGGGGGGAATCACCCCTCCACTTT
>TRBV11-2|TRBJ2-7|TRBD2|-|18
CASSHLGTSGGARSEQYF
TGTGCCAGCAGCCATCTCGGGACTAGCGGGGGGGCGCGGTCCGAGCAGTACTTC
>TRBV5-1|TRBJ2-7|TRBD2|-|14
CASSLTSVYYEQYF
TGCGCCAGCAGCCTGACTAGCGTCTACTACGAGCAGTACTTC